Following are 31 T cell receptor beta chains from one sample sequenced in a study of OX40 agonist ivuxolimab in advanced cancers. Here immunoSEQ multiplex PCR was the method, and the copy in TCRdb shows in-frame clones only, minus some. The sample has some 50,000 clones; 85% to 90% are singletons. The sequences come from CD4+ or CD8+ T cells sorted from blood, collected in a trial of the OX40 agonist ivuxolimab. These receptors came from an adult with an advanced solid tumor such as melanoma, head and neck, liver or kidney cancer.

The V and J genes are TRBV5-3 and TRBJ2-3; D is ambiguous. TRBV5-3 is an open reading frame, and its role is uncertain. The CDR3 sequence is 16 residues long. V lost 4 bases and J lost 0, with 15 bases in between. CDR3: CARSPRACTSTDTQYF. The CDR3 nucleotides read TGTGCCAGAAGCCCTCGGGCGTGTACTAGCACAGATACGCAGTATTTT.

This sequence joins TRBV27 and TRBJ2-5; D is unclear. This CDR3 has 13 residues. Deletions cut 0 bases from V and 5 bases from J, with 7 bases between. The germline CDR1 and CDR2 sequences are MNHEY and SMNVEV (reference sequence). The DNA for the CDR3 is TGTGCCAGCAGTTTATCGGTCGGCGAGACCCAGTACTTC. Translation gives CASSLSVGETQYF.

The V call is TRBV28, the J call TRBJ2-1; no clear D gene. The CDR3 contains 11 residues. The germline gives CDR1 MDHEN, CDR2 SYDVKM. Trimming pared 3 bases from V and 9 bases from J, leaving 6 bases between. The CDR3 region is CASSFTGEQFF. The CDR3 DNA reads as TGTGCCAGCAGTTTCACGGGTGAGCAGTTCTTC.

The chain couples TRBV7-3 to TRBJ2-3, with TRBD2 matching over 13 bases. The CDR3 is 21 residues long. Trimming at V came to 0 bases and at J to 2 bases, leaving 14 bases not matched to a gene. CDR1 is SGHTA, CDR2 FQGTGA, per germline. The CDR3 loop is CASSLTPPGLAGELNTDTQYF. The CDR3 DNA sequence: TGTGCCAGCAGCTTAACCCCGCCCGGACTAGCGGGAGAACTGAACACAGATACGCAGTATTTT. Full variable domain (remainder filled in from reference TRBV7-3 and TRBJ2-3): GAGVSQTPSNKVTEKGKYVELRCDPISGHTALYWYRQSLGQGPEFLIYFQGTGAADDSGLPNDRFFAVRPEGSVSTLKIQRTERGDSAVYLCASSLTPPGLAGELNTDTQYFGPGTRLTVL.

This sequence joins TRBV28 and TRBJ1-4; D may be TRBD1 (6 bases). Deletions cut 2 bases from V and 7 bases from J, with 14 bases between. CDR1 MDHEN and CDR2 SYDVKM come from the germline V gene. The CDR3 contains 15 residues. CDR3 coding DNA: TGTGCCAGCAGTTTAAAAGGAGGGGGGGGTGAAAAACTGTTTTTT. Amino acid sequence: CASSLKGGGGEKLFF.

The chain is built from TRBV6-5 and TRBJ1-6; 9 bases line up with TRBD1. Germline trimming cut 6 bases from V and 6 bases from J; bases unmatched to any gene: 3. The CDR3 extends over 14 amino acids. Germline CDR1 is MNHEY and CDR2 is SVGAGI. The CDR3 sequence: CASRGTGFNSPLHF. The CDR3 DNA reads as TGTGCCAGCAGAGGGACAGGGTTTAATTCACCCCTCCACTTT.

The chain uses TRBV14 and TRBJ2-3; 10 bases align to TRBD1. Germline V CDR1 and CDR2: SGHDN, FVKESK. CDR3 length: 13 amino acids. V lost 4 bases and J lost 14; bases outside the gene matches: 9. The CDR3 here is CASSRSGGQGGYF. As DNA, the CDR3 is TGTGCCAGCAGCCGCTCCGGAGGACAGGGGGGGTATTTT.

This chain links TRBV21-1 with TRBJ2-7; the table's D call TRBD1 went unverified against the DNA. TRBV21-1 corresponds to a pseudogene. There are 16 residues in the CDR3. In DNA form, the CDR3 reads TGTGCCAGCAGCATTCAAAACCGGGACAGGGAGCCCCTATGTCCCTTC. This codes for CASSIQNRDREPLCPF.

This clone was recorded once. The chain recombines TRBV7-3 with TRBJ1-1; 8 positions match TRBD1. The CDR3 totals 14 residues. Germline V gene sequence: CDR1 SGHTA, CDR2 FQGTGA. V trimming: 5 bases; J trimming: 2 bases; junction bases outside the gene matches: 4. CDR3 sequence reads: CASSLAGGNTEAFF. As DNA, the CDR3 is TGTGCCAGCAGCCTGGCAGGGGGCAACACTGAAGCTTTCTTT. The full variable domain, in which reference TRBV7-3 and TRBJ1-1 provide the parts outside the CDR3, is GAGVSQTPSNKVTEKGKYVELRCDPISGHTALYWYRQSLGQGPEFLIYFQGTGAADDSGLPNDRFFAVRPEGSVSTLKIQRTERGDSAVYLCASSLAGGNTEAFFGQGTRLTVV.

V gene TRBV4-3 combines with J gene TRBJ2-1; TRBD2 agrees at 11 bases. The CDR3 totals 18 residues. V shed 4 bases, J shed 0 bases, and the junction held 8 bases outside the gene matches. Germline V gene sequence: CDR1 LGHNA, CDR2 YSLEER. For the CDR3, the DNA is TGCGCCAGCAGCCGCACTAGCGGGAGATTTAGCTCCTACAATGAGCAGTTCTTC. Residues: CASSRTSGRFSSYNEQFF.

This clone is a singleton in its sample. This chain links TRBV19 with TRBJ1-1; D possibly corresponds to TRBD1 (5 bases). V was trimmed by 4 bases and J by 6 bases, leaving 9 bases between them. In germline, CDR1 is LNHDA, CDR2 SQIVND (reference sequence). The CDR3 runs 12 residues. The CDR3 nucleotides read TGTGCCAGTAGTACGTGGGACGCTGAAGCTTTCTTT. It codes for CASSTWDAEAFF.

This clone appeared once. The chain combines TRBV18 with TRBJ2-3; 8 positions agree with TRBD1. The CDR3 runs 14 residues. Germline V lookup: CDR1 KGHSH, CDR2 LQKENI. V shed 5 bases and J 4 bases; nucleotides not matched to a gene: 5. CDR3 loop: CASSFTGGPDTQYF. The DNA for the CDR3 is TGTGCCAGCTCATTTACAGGGGGTCCAGATACGCAGTATTTT.

The CDR3 DNA sequence: TGTGCCAGCAGTTACTCGGGGGGTAATCAGCCCCAGCATTTT. It translates to CASSYSGGNQPQHF. V is TRBV6-6 and J is TRBJ1-5; possibly TRBD1 for D (5 bases). With 0 bases removed from V and 4 bases from J, the gap between germline ends came to 7 bases. Germline V CDR1 and CDR2: MNHNY, SVGAGI (reference sequence). CDR3 length: 14 residues.

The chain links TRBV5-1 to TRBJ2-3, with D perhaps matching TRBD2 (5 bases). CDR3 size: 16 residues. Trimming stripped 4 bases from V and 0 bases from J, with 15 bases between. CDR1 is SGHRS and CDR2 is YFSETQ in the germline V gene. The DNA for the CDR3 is TGCGCCAGCAGCCCCTGGACTGGAATTAGCACAGATACGCAGTATTTT. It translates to CASSPWTGISTDTQYF.

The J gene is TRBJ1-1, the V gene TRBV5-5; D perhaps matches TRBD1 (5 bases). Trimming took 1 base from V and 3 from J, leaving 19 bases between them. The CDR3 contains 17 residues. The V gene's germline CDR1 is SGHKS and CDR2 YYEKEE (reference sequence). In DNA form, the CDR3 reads TGTGCCAGCAGCTTGCTCCAAACGGGGGTTCGGTACACTGAAGCTTTCTTT. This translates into CASSLLQTGVRYTEAFF. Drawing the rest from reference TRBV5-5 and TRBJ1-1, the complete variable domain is DAGVTQSPTHLIKTRGQQVTLRCSPISGHKSVSWYQQVLGQGPQFIFQYYEKEERGRGNFPDRFSARQFPNYSSELNVNALLLGDSALYLCASSLLQTGVRYTEAFFGQGTRLTVV.

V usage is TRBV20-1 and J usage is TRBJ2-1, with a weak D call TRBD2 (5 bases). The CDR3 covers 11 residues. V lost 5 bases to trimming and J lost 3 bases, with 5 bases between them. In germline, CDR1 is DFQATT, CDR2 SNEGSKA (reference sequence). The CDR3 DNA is TGCAGTGCTCGGGACTACAATGAGCAGTTCTTC. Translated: CSARDYNEQFF.

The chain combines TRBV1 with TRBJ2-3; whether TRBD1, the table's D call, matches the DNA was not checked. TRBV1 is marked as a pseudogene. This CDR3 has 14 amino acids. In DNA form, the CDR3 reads TGCACCAGCAGCCAAGAAGGTTGGGCCGATACGCAGTATTTT. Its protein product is CTSSQEGWADTQYF.

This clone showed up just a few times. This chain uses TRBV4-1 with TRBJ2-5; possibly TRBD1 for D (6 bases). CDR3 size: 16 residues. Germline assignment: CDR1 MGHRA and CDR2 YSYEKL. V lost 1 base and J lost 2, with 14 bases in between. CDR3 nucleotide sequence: TGCGCCAGCAGCCAAGTCCCGACAGGTTTTCAAGAGACCCAGTACTTC. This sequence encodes CASSQVPTGFQETQYF.

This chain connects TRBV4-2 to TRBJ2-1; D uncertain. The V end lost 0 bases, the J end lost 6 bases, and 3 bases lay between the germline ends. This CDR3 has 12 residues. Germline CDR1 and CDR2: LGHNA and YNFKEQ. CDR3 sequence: CASSQEGNEQFF. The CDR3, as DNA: TGTGCCAGCAGCCAAGAAGGCAATGAGCAGTTCTTC.

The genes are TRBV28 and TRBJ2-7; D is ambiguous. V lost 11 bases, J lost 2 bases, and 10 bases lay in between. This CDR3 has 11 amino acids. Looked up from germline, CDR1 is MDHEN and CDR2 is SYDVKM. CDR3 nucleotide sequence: TGTGCCGTGGGCAAGACCTACGAGCAGTACTTC. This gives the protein CAVGKTYEQYF. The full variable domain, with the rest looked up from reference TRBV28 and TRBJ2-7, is DVKVTQSSRYLVKRTGEKVFLECVQDMDHENMFWYRQDPGLGLRLIYFSYDVKMKEKGDIPEGYSVSREKKERFSLILESASTNQTSMYLCAVGKTYEQYFGPGTRLTVT.

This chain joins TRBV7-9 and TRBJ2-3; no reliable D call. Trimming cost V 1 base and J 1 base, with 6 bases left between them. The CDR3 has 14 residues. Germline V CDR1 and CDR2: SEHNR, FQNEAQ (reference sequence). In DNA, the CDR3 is TGTGCCAGCAGCTTAGGGCCAGGCACAGATACGCAGTATTTT. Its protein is CASSLGPGTDTQYF.

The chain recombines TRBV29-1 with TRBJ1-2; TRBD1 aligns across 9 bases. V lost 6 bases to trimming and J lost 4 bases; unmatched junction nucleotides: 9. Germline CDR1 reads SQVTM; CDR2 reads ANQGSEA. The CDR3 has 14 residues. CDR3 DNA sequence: TGCAGCGTCGCTCAACAGGGGGCGTCCTATGGCTACACCTTC. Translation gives CSVAQQGASYGYTF.

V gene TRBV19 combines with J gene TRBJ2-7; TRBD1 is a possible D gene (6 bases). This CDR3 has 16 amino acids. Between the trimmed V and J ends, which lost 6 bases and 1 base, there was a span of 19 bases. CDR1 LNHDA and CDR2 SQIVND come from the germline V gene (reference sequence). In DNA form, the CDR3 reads TGTGCCAGTAGCGATGAGGGGACAAGACGATCCTACGAGCAGTACTTC. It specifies CASSDEGTRRSYEQYF. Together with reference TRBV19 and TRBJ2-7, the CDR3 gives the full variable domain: DGGITQSPKYLFRKEGQNVTLSCEQNLNHDAMYWYRQDPGQGLRLIYYSQIVNDFQKGDIAEGYSVSREKKESFPLTVTSAQKNPTAFYLCASSDEGTRRSYEQYFGPGTRLTVT.

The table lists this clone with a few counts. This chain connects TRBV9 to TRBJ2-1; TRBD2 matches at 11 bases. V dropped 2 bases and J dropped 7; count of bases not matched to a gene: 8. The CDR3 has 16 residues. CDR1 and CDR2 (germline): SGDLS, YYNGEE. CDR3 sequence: CASSVHSGRAVNEQFF. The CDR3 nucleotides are TGTGCCAGCAGCGTTCATAGCGGGAGGGCCGTAAATGAGCAGTTCTTC. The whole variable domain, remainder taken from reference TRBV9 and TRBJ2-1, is DSGVTQTPKHLITATGQRVTLRCSPRSGDLSVYWYQQSLDQGLQFLIQYYNGEERAKGNILERFSAQQFPDLHSELNLSSLELGDSALYFCASSVHSGRAVNEQFFGPGTRLTVL.

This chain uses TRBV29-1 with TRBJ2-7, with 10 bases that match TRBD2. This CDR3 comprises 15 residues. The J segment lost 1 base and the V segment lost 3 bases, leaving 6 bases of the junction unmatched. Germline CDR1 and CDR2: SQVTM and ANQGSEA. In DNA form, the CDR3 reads TGCAGCGTTGATCGCCAGCGGGAGGGATCCTACGAGCAGTACTTC. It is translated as CSVDRQREGSYEQYF.

The CDR3 loop reads CATLPGQGYNEQFF. The CDR3 DNA follows: TGTGCCACCTTGCCGGGACAGGGATACAATGAGCAGTTCTTC. This chain connects TRBV15 to TRBJ2-1; TRBD1 agrees at 9 bases. Trimming cost V 8 bases and J 4 bases; bases outside gene matches: 6. This CDR3 spans 14 amino acids. Germline loops: CDR1 LNHNV, CDR2 YYDKDF (reference sequence).

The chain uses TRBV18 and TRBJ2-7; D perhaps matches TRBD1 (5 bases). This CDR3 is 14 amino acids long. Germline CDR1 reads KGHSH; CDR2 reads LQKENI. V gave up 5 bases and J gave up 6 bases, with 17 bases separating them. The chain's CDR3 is CASSATEGKSEQYF. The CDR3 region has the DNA TGTGCCAGCTCAGCGACAGAAGGGAAATCCGAGCAGTACTTC.

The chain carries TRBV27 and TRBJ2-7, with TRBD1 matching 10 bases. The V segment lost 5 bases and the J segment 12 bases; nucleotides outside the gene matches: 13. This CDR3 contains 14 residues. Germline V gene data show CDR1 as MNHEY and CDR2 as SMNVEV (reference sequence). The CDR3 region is CASSATGTGENWYF. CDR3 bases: TGTGCCAGCAGTGCCACCGGGACAGGGGAAAATTGGTACTTC.

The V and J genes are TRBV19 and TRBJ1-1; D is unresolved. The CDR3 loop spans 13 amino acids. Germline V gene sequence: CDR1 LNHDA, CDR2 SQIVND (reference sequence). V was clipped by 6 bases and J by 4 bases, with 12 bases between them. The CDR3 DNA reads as TGTGCCAGTAGGCCTGAGGGTCGCACTGAAGCTTTCTTT. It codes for CASRPEGRTEAFF.

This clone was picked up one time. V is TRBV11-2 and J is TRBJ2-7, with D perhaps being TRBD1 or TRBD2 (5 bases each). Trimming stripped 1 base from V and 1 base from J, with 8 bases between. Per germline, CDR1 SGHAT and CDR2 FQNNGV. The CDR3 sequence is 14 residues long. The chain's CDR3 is CASSLAGGSYEQYF. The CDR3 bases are TGTGCCAGCAGCTTAGCTGGGGGTTCCTACGAGCAGTACTTC.

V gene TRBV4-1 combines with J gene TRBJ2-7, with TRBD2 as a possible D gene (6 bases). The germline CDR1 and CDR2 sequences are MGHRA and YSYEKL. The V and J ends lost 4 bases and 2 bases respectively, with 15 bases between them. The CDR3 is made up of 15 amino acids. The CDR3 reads CASSPLASVTYEQYF. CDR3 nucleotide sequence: TGCGCCAGCAGCCCTCTCGCTAGCGTGACCTACGAGCAGTACTTC.